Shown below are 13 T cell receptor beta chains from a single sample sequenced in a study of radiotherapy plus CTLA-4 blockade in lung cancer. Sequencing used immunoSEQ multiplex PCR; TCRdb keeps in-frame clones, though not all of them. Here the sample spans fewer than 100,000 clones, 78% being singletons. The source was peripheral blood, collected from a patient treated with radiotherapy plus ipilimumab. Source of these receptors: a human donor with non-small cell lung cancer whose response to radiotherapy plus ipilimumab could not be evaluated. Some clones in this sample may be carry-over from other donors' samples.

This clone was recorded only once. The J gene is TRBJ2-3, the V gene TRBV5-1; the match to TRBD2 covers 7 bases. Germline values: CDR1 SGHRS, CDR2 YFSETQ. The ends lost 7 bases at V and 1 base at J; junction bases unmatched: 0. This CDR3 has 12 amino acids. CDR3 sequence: CASGGGTDTQYF. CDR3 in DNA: TGCGCCAGCGGGGGGGGCACAGATACGCAGTATTTT.

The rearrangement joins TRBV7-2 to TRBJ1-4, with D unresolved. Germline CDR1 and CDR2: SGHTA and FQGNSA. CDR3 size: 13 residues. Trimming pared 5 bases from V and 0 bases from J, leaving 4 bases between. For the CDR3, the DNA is TGTGCCAGCAGCGACACAACTAATGAAAAACTGTTTTTT. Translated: CASSDTTNEKLFF.

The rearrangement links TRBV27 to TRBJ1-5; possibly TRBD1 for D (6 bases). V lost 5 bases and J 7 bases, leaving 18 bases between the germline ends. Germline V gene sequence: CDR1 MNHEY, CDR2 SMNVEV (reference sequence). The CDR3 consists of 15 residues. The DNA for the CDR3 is TGTGCCAGCAGTCCCCAGGGGATTTTCTGGCAGCCCCAGCATTTT. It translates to CASSPQGIFWQPQHF.

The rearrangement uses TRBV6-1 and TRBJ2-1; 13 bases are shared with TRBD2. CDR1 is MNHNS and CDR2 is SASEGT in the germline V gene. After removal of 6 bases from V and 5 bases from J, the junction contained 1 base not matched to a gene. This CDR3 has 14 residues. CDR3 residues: CASSGLAGDNEQFF. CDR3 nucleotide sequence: TGTGCCAGCAGCGGACTAGCGGGGGACAATGAGCAGTTCTTC.

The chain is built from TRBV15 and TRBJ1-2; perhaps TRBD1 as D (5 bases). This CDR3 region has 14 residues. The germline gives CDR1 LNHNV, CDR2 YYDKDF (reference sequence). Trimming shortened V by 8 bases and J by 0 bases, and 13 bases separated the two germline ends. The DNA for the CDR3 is TGTGCCACCGCTCAGGGTATTGCTAACTATGGCTACACCTTC. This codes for CATAQGIANYGYTF.

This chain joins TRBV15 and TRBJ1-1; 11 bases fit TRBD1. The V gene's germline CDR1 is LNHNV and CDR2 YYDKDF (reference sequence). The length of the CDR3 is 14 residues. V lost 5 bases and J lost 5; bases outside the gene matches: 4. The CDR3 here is CATSEGQGGTEAFF. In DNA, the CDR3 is TGTGCCACCAGCGAGGGACAGGGGGGGACTGAAGCTTTCTTT. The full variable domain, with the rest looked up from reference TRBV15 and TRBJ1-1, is DAMVIQNPRYQVTQFGKPVTLSCSQTLNHNVMYWYQQKSSQAPKLLFHYYDKDFNNEADTPDNFQSRRPNTSFCFLDIRSPGLGDTAMYLCATSEGQGGTEAFFGQGTRLTVV.

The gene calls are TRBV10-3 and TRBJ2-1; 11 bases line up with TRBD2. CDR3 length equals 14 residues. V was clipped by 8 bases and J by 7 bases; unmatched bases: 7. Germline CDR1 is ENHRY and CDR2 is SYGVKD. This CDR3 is CAISLAGEGNEQFF. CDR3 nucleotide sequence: TGTGCCATCTCACTAGCGGGGGAAGGTAATGAGCAGTTCTTC.

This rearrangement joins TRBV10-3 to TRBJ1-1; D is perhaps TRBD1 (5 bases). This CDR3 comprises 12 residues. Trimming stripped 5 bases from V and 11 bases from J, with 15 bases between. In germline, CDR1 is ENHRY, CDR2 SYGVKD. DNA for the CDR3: TGTGCCATCAGTACTAAAGGGGCGGGGGCTTTCTTT. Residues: CAISTKGAGAFF.

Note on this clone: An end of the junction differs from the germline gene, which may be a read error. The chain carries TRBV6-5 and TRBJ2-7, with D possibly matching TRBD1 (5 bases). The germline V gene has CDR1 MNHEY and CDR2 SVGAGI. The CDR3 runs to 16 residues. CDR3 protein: CASSHSIGAMLYEQYF. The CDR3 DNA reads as TGTGCCAGCAGTCACTCGATTGGGGCCATGCTTTACGAGCAGTACTTC.

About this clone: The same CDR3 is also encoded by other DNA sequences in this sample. CDR3 amino acids: CASSPLGETQYF. CDR3 in DNA: TGTGCCAGCTCACCACTCGGTGAGACCCAGTACTTC. The chain carries TRBV18 and TRBJ2-5; D is unclear. This CDR3 region has 12 residues. The germline V gene has CDR1 KGHSH and CDR2 LQKENI. Trimming took 1 base from V and 5 from J, leaving 5 bases between them.

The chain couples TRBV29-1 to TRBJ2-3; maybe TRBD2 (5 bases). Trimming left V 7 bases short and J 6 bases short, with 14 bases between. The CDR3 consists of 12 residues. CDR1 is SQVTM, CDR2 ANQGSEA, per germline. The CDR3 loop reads CSASMGFDTQYF. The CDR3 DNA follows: TGCAGCGCTAGCATGGGGTTTGATACGCAGTATTTT.

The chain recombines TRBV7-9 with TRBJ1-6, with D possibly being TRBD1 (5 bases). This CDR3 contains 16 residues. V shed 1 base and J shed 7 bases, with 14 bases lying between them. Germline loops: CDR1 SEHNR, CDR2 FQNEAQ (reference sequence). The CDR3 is CASSLDRAGSNSPLHF. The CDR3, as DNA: TGTGCCAGCAGCTTAGATCGGGCAGGGTCAAATTCACCCCTCCACTTT. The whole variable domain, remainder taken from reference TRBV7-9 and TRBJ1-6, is DTGVSQNPRHKITKRGQNVTFRCDPISEHNRLYWYRQTLGQGPEFLTYFQNEAQLEKSRLLSDRFSAERPKGSFSTLEIQRTEQGDSAMYLCASSLDRAGSNSPLHFGNGTRLTVT.

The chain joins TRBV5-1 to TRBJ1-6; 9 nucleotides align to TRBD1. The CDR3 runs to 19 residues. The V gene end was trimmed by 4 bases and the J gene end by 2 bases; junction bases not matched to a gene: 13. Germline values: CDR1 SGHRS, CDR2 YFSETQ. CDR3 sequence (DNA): TGCGCCAGCAGCCCGGCCATTACAGGGGGCGCGACCTATAATTCACCCCTCCACTTT. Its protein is CASSPAITGGATYNSPLHF.